The rows below give T cell receptor beta chains drawn from one sample of a study of cytomegalovirus exposure and HLA in healthy donors. Clones were read by immunoSEQ multiplex PCR, and TCRdb kept only the in-frame ones, dropping some. The sample includes roughly 100,000 clones, 79% of them seen just once. The sequenced sample was PBMCs. Receptor source: a middle-aged woman in good health and CMV-seronegative. Each CDR3 is given with its conserved first and last residue. The order of the fields is V gene, clone size, J gene, D gene, CDR3 protein, CDR3 DNA. The D gene is left open where the match is weak. Some rows have no size entry. The others give once, few or many, or a class for an expanded clone.

>TRBV4-3|NA|TRBJ2-3|TRBD1
CASSQNPRTGENTDTQYF
TGCGCCAGCAGCCAAAACCCCAGGACAGGGGAAAACACAGATACGCAGTATTTT
>TRBV7-2|NA|TRBJ1-3|NA
CASSLQASGNTIYF
TGTGCCAGCAGCTTACAGGCGTCTGGAAACACCATATATTTT
>TRBV28|NA|TRBJ1-1|NA
CASSLGPHTVGTEAFF
TGTGCCAGCAGTCTCGGCCCACATACAGTAGGAACTGAAGCTTTCTTT
>TRBV28|NA|TRBJ2-1|NA
CASSLGVVSYNEQFF
TGTGCCAGCAGTTTAGGTGTAGTCTCCTACAATGAGCAGTTCTTC
>TRBV28|NA|TRBJ1-4|NA
CASMEGRGNEKLFF
TGTGCCAGCATGGAGGGGCGAGGGAATGAAAAACTGTTTTTT
>TRBV28|NA|TRBJ1-2|NA
CASSLNGYGYTF
TGTGCCAGCAGTTTAAACGGGTATGGCTACACCTTC
>TRBV19|NA|TRBJ2-4|NA
CASSPSVSGKNIQYF
TGTGCCAGTAGCCCTAGCGTGTCGGGCAAAAACATTCAGTACTTC
>TRBV5-6|NA|TRBJ1-1|TRBD1
CASSLAQSGDRPNTEAFF
TGTGCCAGCAGCTTGGCGCAAAGCGGGGACAGGCCGAACACTGAAGCTTTCTTT
>TRBV19|NA|TRBJ2-6|TRBD1
CASNPRQGARANVLTF
TGTGCCAGTAATCCCCGACAGGGGGCCCGGGCCAACGTCCTGACTTTC
>TRBV2|NA|TRBJ1-1|NA
CASRDVKGGYTEAFF
TGTGCCAGCAGGGACGTAAAGGGGGGGTACACTGAAGCTTTCTTT
>TRBV6-1|NA|TRBJ1-5|NA
CASSELWSDNQPQHF
TGTGCCAGCAGTGAACTGTGGTCAGACAATCAGCCCCAGCATTTT
>TRBV9|NA|TRBJ2-1|TRBD2
CASSVTGGSYNEQFF
TGTGCCAGCAGCGTAACGGGGGGCTCCTACAATGAGCAGTTCTTC
>TRBV27|NA|TRBJ1-4|TRBD1
CASNPTGLGEKLFF
TGTGCCAGCAACCCGACAGGGCTAGGTGAAAAACTGTTTTTT
>TRBV19|NA|TRBJ1-1|NA
CASGQRTQNLNTEAFF
TGTGCCAGTGGGCAGAGGACACAGAACCTGAACACTGAAGCTTTCTTT
>TRBV4-3|once|TRBJ1-2|TRBD1
CASSLIGQGDYGYTF
TGCGCCAGCAGCCTCATCGGACAGGGGGACTATGGCTACACCTTC
>TRBV6-5|NA|TRBJ1-4|NA
CASSYSNTGKLFF
TGTGCCAGCAGTTACTCGAATACGGGGAAACTGTTTTTT
>TRBV19|NA|TRBJ2-7|TRBD2
CASSRGLAGKGEQYF
TGTGCCAGTAGTAGGGGACTAGCGGGTAAGGGCGAGCAGTACTTC
>TRBV10-2|NA|TRBJ2-7|TRBD1
CASTLTPRGQEQYF
TGCGCCAGCACTCTGACCCCCAGGGGGCAAGAGCAGTACTTC
>TRBV7-9|NA|TRBJ2-5|TRBD1
CASRGTGQETQYF
TGTGCCAGCAGGGGGACAGGACAAGAGACCCAGTACTTC
>TRBV7-9|NA|TRBJ2-4|NA
CASSSRGGVGTAKNIQYF
TGTGCCAGCAGCTCCCGCGGCGGGGTTGGGACGGCCAAAAACATTCAGTACTTC
>TRBV9|NA|TRBJ1-4|NA
CASSADTDNEKLFF
TGTGCCAGCAGCGCGGACACCGATAATGAAAAACTGTTTTTT
>TRBV27|few|TRBJ1-1|NA
CASSLSGQGTEAFF
TGTGCCAGCAGTTTAAGTGGCCAGGGCACTGAAGCTTTCTTT
>TRBV4-3|NA|TRBJ1-1|NA
CASSQDRFGMNTEAFF
TGCGCCAGCAGCCAAGATAGGTTCGGGATGAACACTGAAGCTTTCTTT
>TRBV7-9|NA|TRBJ2-7|NA
CSSSLRGYEQYF
TGTTCCAGCAGCTTAAGGGGTTACGAGCAGTACTTC
>TRBV6-5|NA|TRBJ2-5|TRBD1
CASSYRDRGQETQYF
TGTGCCAGCAGTTACCGCGACAGGGGTCAAGAGACCCAGTACTTC
>TRBV9|NA|TRBJ1-2|TRBD1
CASSVGSRGRDYGYTF
TGTGCCAGCAGCGTAGGGTCGAGGGGGCGCGACTATGGCTACACCTTC
>TRBV7-2|NA|TRBJ1-2|NA
CASSSRTAYGYTF
TGTGCCAGCAGCTCGAGGACAGCCTATGGCTACACCTTC
>TRBV6-1|NA|TRBJ1-1|TRBD1
CASRDRGVNTEAFF
TGTGCCAGCAGGGACAGGGGGGTGAACACTGAAGCTTTCTTT
>TRBV11-2|NA|TRBJ2-7|NA
CASSLGWAQVYEQYF
TGTGCCAGCAGCTTAGGATGGGCGCAGGTCTACGAGCAGTACTTC
>TRBV4-3|once|TRBJ2-7|NA
CASSQDGGTSYEQYF
TGCGCCAGCAGCCAAGATGGGGGCACATCCTACGAGCAGTACTTC
>TRBV18|NA|TRBJ1-1|TRBD1
CASSPGTGPAFF
TGTGCCAGCTCACCCGGGACAGGGCCAGCTTTCTTT
>TRBV30|NA|TRBJ1-5|TRBD1
CAWRQGAGQPQHF
TGTGCCTGGAGACAGGGGGCCGGTCAGCCCCAGCATTTT
>TRBV18|few|TRBJ2-5|NA
CASSPEAAETQYF
TGTGCCAGCTCACCCGAGGCCGCAGAGACCCAGTACTTC
>TRBV19|few|TRBJ1-1|NA
CASSISGYTEAFF
TGTGCCAGTAGTATATCAGGGTACACTGAAGCTTTCTTT
>TRBV6-5|once|TRBJ2-3|TRBD2
CASSVWRGGADTQYF
TGTGCCAGCAGCGTTTGGCGGGGGGGGGCAGATACGCAGTATTTT
>TRBV5-5|once|TRBJ1-1|TRBD1
CASNIGQGARKAFF
TGTGCCAGCAACATAGGACAGGGGGCGCGGAAAGCTTTCTTT
>TRBV28|NA|TRBJ1-1|NA
CASSGGTARGTEAFF
TGTGCCAGCAGTGGAGGGACCGCTAGGGGAACTGAAGCTTTCTTT
>TRBV28|NA|TRBJ1-2|TRBD1
CASSLPGQGPPYTF
TGTGCCAGCAGTTTGCCGGGACAGGGGCCTCCCTACACCTTC
>TRBV19|NA|TRBJ2-1|TRBD2
CASSRPSGREGSYNEQFF
TGTGCCAGTAGTAGGCCTAGCGGGAGAGAGGGGTCCTACAATGAGCAGTTCTTC
>TRBV28|NA|TRBJ2-2|NA
CASSLSGRGGGRLFF
TGTGCCAGCAGTTTAAGCGGCAGAGGGGGGGGGAGGCTGTTTTTT
>TRBV5-1|NA|TRBJ2-7|NA
CASSGDLDYEQYF
TGCGCCAGCAGCGGGGACTTAGACTACGAGCAGTACTTC
>TRBV11-2|once|TRBJ2-1|TRBD2
CASTGAGGLNEQFF
TGTGCCAGCACCGGAGCGGGAGGCCTCAATGAGCAGTTCTTC
>TRBV28|once|TRBJ2-1|NA
CASSLSYNEQFF
TGTGCCAGCAGTCTCTCCTACAATGAGCAGTTCTTC
>TRBV14|NA|TRBJ2-7|TRBD1
CASSVGRGQGISYEQYF
TGTGCCAGCAGCGTGGGGCGAGGACAGGGGATTAGCTACGAGCAGTACTTC
>TRBV21-1|NA|TRBJ2-3|NA
CAEELRFRTDTQYF
TGTGCGGAAGAGCTGCGGTTTCGCACAGATACGCAGTATTTT
>TRBV28|once|TRBJ2-5|NA
CASRQLGGQYF
TGTGCCAGCAGGCAGCTAGGGGGCCAGTACTTC
>TRBV5-1|NA|TRBJ2-7|TRBD1
CASRLGTGFYEQYF
TGCGCCAGCCGTCTAGGGACAGGGTTCTACGAGCAGTACTTC
>TRBV4-3|NA|TRBJ2-1|NA
CASSQDSRGPTFNEQFF
TGCGCCAGCAGCCAAGATTCGCGGGGCCCAACCTTCAATGAGCAGTTCTTC
>TRBV5-1|NA|TRBJ2-5|NA
CASSLAPTDWQYF
TGCGCCAGCAGCTTGGCCCCCACGGACTGGCAGTACTTC
>TRBV11-2|NA|TRBJ1-3|NA
CASSLEPGLNTIYF
TGTGCCAGCAGCTTAGAGCCAGGATTAAACACCATATATTTT
>TRBV6-5|NA|TRBJ2-1|TRBD2
CASSSSVGEGEQFF
TGTGCCAGCAGTTCCTCGGTGGGGGAGGGTGAGCAGTTCTTC